This T cell receptor (beta chain) was recorded in a study of blood T cells in healthy people across ages. General study points: The unsorted PBMCs prevented any conclusive comparison of naive versus antigen-experienced cells.

This clonotype was picked up a small number of times. Its target is not known. The authors ran a second PCR of roughly 6 to 12 cycles using a sample-barcoded 5' primer and a J-beta primer mix. Each CDR3 protein gets one entry after TCRdb re-called the 5' RACE reads with MiXCR. The sample consists of around 1.5 million distinct CDR3 sequences, around 35% of them appearing once. In germline, CDR1 is GTSNPN, CDR2 SVGIG (reference sequence). The CDR3 is 12 residues long. V lost 3 bases to trimming and J lost 3 bases, with 8 bases between them. Sequencing was done on a sample of blood. This clonotype originated in a woman younger than 45 in good health. The V gene is TRBV30, the J gene TRBJ1-1; D unresolved. CDR3 sequence reads: CAWRGRDTEAFF. The DNA for the CDR3 is TGTGCCTGGAGAGGGAGAGACACTGAAGCTTTCTTT. The full variable domain, its missing parts supplied by reference TRBV30 and TRBJ1-1, is SQTIHQWPATLVQPVGSPLSLECTVEGTSNPNLYWYRQAAGRGLQLLFYSVGIGQISSEVPQNLSASRPQDRQFILSSKKLLLSDSGFYLCAWRGRDTEAFFGQGTRLTVV.